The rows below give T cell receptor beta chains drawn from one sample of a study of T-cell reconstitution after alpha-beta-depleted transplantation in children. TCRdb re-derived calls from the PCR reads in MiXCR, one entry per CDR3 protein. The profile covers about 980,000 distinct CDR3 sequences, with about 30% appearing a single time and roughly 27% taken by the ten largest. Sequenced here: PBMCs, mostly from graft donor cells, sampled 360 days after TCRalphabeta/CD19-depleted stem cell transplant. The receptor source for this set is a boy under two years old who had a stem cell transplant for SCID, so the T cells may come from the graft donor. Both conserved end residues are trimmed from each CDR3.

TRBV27,ASSRNYREITGVANYGYT
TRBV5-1,ASSLVGPGTQETQY
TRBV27,ASSSLLGDSQPQH
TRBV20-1,SARRRETDTQY
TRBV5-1,ASSLGLSGFYNEQF
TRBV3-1,ATTRGLAEQETQY
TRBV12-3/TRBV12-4,ASSLRSRESPLH
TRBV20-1,SARGQVNNEQF
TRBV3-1,ASSRRGTDYEQY
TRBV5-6,ASSRLNSGHPTESNVLT